These T cell receptor beta chains were read from a single sample in a study of shared clonotypes between healthy human individuals. Only in-frame clones appear in the TCRdb table, and some are missing; sequencing was by immunoSEQ multiplex PCR. The table has some 2,000,000 clones, approximately 96% seen once. Sequencing was done on a sample of naive CD4+ T cells sorted from blood. All receptors derive from a man aged 18-30 years in good health. The CDR3 runs from the conserved cysteine through the conserved F or W. A D gene is named only where the DNA matches it firmly. Clone sizes are given selectively: once, few, many, or a class where the clone is expanded.

v_gene,abundance,d_gene,j_gene,CDR3aa,CDR3nt
TRBV2,once,.,TRBJ2-7,CASSLLYEQYF,TGTGCCAGCAGTCTTCTCTACGAGCAGTACTTC
TRBV7-9,once,TRBD2,TRBJ2-3,CASSPPAGGPSTDTQYF,TGTGCCAGCAGCCCCCCAGCGGGGGGCCCTAGCACAGATACGCAGTATTTT
TRBV2,once,TRBD2,TRBJ2-7,CASSRAGGGESSYEQYF,TGTGCCAGCAGTAGAGCGGGGGGTGGTGAGAGCTCCTACGAGCAGTACTTC
TRBV5-1,.,.,TRBJ2-1,CASSVAGDPYNEQFF,TGCGCCAGCAGCGTGGCAGGGGACCCCTACAATGAGCAGTTCTTC
TRBV6-6,.,.,TRBJ2-1,CASSYGGGDNEQFF,TGTGCCAGCAGTTACGGAGGGGGGGACAATGAGCAGTTCTTC
TRBV5-1,.,.,TRBJ2-2,CASSLNPANTGELFF,TGCGCCAGCAGCTTGAACCCCGCGAACACCGGGGAGCTGTTTTTT
TRBV6-6,.,.,TRBJ2-3,CASTTTGITLTDTQYF,TGTGCCAGCACAACAACAGGGATTACGCTCACAGATACGCAGTATTTT
TRBV30,.,TRBD1,TRBJ2-7,CAWARTGYSYEQYF,TGTGCCTGGGCGAGGACAGGGTATTCCTACGAGCAGTACTTC
TRBV11-2,once,.,TRBJ1-6,CASSPDGTGGPLYNSPLHF,TGTGCCAGCAGCCCAGATGGCACCGGGGGGCCCCTCTATAATTCACCCCTCCACTTT
TRBV6-1,.,TRBD1,TRBJ1-1,CASKSTGVATEAFF,TGTGCCAGCAAGTCCACAGGGGTTGCCACTGAAGCTTTCTTT
TRBV6-6,.,.,TRBJ2-6,CASSPLGSGANVLTF,TGTGCCAGCAGCCCCTTGGGCTCTGGGGCCAACGTCCTGACTTTC
TRBV5-4,.,TRBD2,TRBJ2-3,CASSNLAGGDTDTQYF,TGTGCCAGCAGCAATCTAGCGGGGGGGGACACAGATACGCAGTATTTT
TRBV10-2,.,.,TRBJ1-1,CATCIQGNTEAFF,TGCGCCACGTGTATTCAGGGGAACACTGAAGCTTTCTTT
TRBV7-2,.,.,TRBJ2-4,CASSPGMVKNIQYF,TGTGCCAGCAGCCCTGGGATGGTCAAAAACATTCAGTACTTC
TRBV5-1,.,TRBD2,TRBJ2-1,CASSPLPGLVYYNEQFF,TGCGCCAGCAGCCCGTTGCCGGGACTAGTTTACTACAATGAGCAGTTCTTC
TRBV2,.,.,TRBJ1-1,CASTRGTANTEAFF,TGTGCCAGCACCCGGGGGACGGCGAACACTGAAGCTTTCTTT
TRBV4-1,.,.,TRBJ1-3,CASSQESWSLGNTIYF,TGCGCCAGCAGCCAAGAATCGTGGAGCCTTGGAAACACCATATATTTT
TRBV15,.,.,TRBJ2-4,CATSRGGTPGWDIQYF,TGTGCCACCAGCAGAGGAGGGACCCCAGGATGGGACATTCAGTACTTC
TRBV5-4,.,.,TRBJ1-1,CASSRTVMNTEAFF,TGTGCCAGCAGCCGGACAGTTATGAACACTGAAGCTTTCTTT
TRBV7-2,.,.,TRBJ1-2,CASSFPRGDGYTF,TGTGCCAGCAGCTTTCCGCGGGGCGATGGCTACACCTTC
TRBV5-1,.,.,TRBJ1-1,CASTLIPGADTEAFF,TGCGCCAGCACCCTAATCCCCGGGGCGGACACTGAAGCTTTCTTT
TRBV9,.,.,TRBJ2-7,CASSVDSSSYEQYF,TGTGCCAGCAGCGTGGACAGTTCCTCCTACGAGCAGTACTTC
TRBV9,.,.,TRBJ1-3,CASSDTGNTIYF,TGTGCCAGCAGCGATACTGGAAACACCATATATTTT
TRBV29-1,.,.,TRBJ1-4,CSVRGVLNEEKLFF,TGCAGCGTTCGGGGGGTTCTTAATGAGGAAAAACTGTTTTTT
TRBV5-1,.,TRBD2,TRBJ2-2,CASSWGLAGGPNTGELFF,TGCGCCAGCAGCTGGGGGCTAGCGGGAGGTCCCAACACCGGGGAGCTGTTTTTT
TRBV4-3,.,.,TRBJ2-2,CASSQSEGINTGELFF,TGCGCCAGCAGCCAGAGTGAGGGAATAAACACCGGGGAGCTGTTTTTT
TRBV7-2,.,.,TRBJ1-1,CASSLVSGTEAFF,TGTGCCAGCAGCTTAGTCTCGGGGACTGAAGCTTTCTTT
TRBV27,.,TRBD2,TRBJ2-1,CASSSPRTSGGASRNEQFF,TGTGCCAGCAGTTCCCCTCGGACTAGCGGGGGGGCCAGCCGAAATGAGCAGTTCTTC
TRBV7-8,.,.,TRBJ1-5,CASSLLKQPQHF,TGTGCCAGCAGCTTATTGAAGCAGCCCCAGCATTTT
TRBV4-3,.,.,TRBJ2-7,CASSRTIGTSYEQYF,TGCGCCAGCAGTCGTACGATCGGGACGTCCTACGAGCAGTACTTC
TRBV5-1,.,TRBD1,TRBJ2-2,CASSPTGYVVAGELFF,TGCGCCAGCAGCCCGACAGGGTACGTCGTGGCCGGGGAGCTGTTTTTT
TRBV4-2,once,TRBD2,TRBJ2-7,CASSQESSGGGVYEQYF,TGTGCCAGCAGCCAAGAAAGCTCGGGCGGGGGGGTATACGAGCAGTACTTC
TRBV4-1,.,.,TRBJ1-5,CASSHFPTGGYSLEPQHF,TGCGCCAGCAGCCATTTTCCGACAGGAGGATATTCTTTGGAGCCCCAGCATTTT
TRBV2,once,.,TRBJ1-1,CASRAGTLNTEAFF,TGTGCCAGCAGAGCCGGGACATTGAACACTGAAGCTTTCTTT
TRBV30,.,.,TRBJ1-6,CAWAAGSNSPLHF,TGTGCCTGGGCGGCAGGTTCAAATTCACCCCTCCACTTT
TRBV2,.,.,TRBJ1-4,CASSPGPGGLFF,TGTGCCAGCAGCCCAGGGCCCGGCGGGCTGTTTTTT
TRBV7-2,.,TRBD2,TRBJ2-7,CASSLGLAGGVLGQYF,TGTGCCAGCAGCTTAGGGCTAGCGGGAGGGGTCCTAGGGCAGTACTTC
TRBV7-3,.,TRBD1,TRBJ2-1,CASSIDRGRNNEQFF,TGTGCCAGCAGCATTGACAGGGGGCGGAACAATGAGCAGTTCTTC
TRBV21-1,.,.,TRBJ1-1,CASSPRGDRGLAFF,TGTGCCAGCAGCCCCCGGGGGGACAGGGGTTTAGCTTTCTTT
TRBV6-1,.,.,TRBJ1-2,CASSERTVRGYTF,TGTGCCAGCAGTGAAAGGACAGTCCGAGGCTACACCTTC
TRBV11-2,.,.,TRBJ2-1,CASSGGSYNEQFF,TGTGCCAGCAGCGGGGGCTCCTACAATGAGCAGTTCTTC